This T cell receptor (beta chain) was identified during a study of cytotoxic CD8 clonotypes in ibrutinib-treated CLL. Germline values: CDR1 SEHNR, CDR2 FQNEAQ (reference sequence). Trimming stripped 3 bases from V and 2 bases from J, with 7 bases between. The length of the CDR3 is 14 residues. Clones were sequenced by immunoSEQ multiplex PCR, and TCRdb holds only the in-frame ones, with some missing. The sample has about 270,000 clones, around 69% seen once. Specimen: PBMCs, collected at disease progression, from a patient treated with ibrutinib. The chain has TRBV7-9 and TRBJ1-4, with D tentatively TRBD1 (5 bases). This clonotype was sampled from a human donor with chronic lymphocytic leukemia. CDR3 DNA sequence: TGTGCCAGCAGCTTTTGGGGGACTAATGAAAAACTGTTTTTT. It codes for CASSFWGTNEKLFF.